The clone carrying this T cell receptor beta chain appeared a few times. Its antigen remains unknown. The V segment lost 0 bases and the J segment 8 bases; nucleotides outside the gene matches: 7. The germline gives CDR1 ENHRY, CDR2 SYGVKD. The CDR3 contains 16 residues. This sample is drawn from a study of CD8+ T cells in alopecia areata. Across the whole study: Oral tofacitinib (5 to 10 mg twice daily) was administered to treated patients. Study-level results: Scalp sample data also include resident alphabeta T cells from normal skin.

Extracted from the samples, RNA was reverse transcribed into cDNA to serve as the sequencing template. The repertoire was sequenced with immunoSEQ multiplex PCR; TCRdb's copy has only in-frame clones and lacks some. Here the sample spans roughly 6,800 clones, approximately 60% being singletons. As part of sample collection, lesional scalp punch biopsies and peripheral blood were taken from alopecia areata patients. The gene calls are TRBV10-3 and TRBJ1-2; 12 bases agree with TRBD1. The clonotype was recovered from a human donor with alopecia areata. Sequenced material: skin, taken at week 0. Here the CDR3 reads CAISESRGQGARGYTF. The CDR3 DNA reads as TGTGCCATCAGTGAGTCTAGGGGACAGGGGGCACGGGGCTACACCTTC.